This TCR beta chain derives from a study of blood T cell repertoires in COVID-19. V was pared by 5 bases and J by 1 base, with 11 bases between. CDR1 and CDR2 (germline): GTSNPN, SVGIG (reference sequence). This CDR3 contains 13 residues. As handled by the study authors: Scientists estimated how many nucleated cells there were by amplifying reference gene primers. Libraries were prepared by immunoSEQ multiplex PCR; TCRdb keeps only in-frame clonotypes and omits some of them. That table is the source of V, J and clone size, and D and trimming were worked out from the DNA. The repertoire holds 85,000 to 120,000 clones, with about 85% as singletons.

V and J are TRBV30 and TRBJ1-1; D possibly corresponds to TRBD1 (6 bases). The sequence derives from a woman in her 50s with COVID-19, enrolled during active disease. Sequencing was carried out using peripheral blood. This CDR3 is CAWLGQTNTEAFF. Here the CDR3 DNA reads TGTGCCTGGCTCGGACAGACGAACACTGAAGCTTTCTTT.